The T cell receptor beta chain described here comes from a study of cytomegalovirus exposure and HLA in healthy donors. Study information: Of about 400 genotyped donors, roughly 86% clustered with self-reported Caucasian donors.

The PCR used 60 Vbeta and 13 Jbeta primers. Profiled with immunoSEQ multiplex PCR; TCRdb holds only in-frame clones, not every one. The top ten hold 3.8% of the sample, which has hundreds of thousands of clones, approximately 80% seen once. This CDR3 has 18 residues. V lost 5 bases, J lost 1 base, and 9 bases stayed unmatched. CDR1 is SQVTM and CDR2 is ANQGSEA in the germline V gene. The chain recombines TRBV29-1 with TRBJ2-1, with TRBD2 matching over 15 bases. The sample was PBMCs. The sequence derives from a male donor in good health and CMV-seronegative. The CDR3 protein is CSVRTSGRAGKSYNEQFF. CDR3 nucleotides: TGCAGCGTTAGGACTAGCGGGAGGGCCGGGAAATCCTACAATGAGCAGTTCTTC.